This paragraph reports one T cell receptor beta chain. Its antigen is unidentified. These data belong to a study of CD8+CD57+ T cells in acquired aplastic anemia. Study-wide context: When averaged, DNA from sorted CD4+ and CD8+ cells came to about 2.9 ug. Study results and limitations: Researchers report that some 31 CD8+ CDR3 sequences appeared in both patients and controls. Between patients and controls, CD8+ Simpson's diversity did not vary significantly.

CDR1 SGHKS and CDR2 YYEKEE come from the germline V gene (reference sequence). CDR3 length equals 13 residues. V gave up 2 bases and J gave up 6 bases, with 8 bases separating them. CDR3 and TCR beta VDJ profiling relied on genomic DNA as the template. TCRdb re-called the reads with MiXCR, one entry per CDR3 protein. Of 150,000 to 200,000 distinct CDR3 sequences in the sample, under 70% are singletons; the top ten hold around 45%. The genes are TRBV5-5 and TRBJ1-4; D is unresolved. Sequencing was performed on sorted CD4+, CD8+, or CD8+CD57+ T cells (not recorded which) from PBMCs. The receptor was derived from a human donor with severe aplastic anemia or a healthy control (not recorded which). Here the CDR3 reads CASSLGRHEKLFF. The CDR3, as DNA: TGTGCCAGCAGCTTAGGACGGCATGAAAAACTGTTTTTT.